The entry below gives a single T cell receptor (beta chain) sequence along with its context. This clonotype was picked up a small number of times. Its specific antigen is unknown. Per-nucleotide qualities are absent, and no much larger clonotype sits a single base away. This entry belongs to a study of human T cells and chemical hapten exposure (dated by TCRdb to the early 2020s). Study-wide context: For sensitization, 2% DPC in acetone was applied to an approximately 2 cm by approximately 2 cm area of upper inner arm skin. Libraries were pooled for sequencing, and per-sample TCR yields varied mainly because of small differences in library volumes within the pool. Most of the patients in the cohort were female, and the cohort covered alopecia areata with under or over 50% scalp involvement, alopecia totalis and alopecia universalis. Under 30 alopecia patients gave blood for TCR sequencing at one to four time points (pre-sensitization, 2, 6 and 24 weeks). Patch testing on the upper back used Finn chambers containing 0.01% DPC, with scoring done after 6 days according to International Contact Dermatitis Research Group standards. Patient blood was sampled pre-sensitization (week 0) and at 2, 6 and about 24 weeks after DPC sensitization. This study followed changes in the peripheral blood TCR repertoire in vivo during primary and secondary sensitization of alopecia patients to the hapten diphenylcyclopropenone (DPC). Throughout the roughly 24-week study period, patients were also given weekly therapeutic DPC doses on the scalp. Points the paper makes about the study in general: After repeated subsampling, the strength of the expansion versus patch-test correlation and the threshold at which it became significant changed. The number of TCRs above 1 in 1000 frequency did not change with DPC sensitization; there was no evidence of global repertoire structure alterations. Because all patients had alopecia, a presumed autoimmune disease, the immune response of the patients might differ from that of healthy individuals. Compared with pre-sensitization or healthy control sets, expanded TCRs formed significantly more large CDR3 similarity clusters, which is consistent with antigen-driven responses. Patch test score was positively correlated with the number of PT1 expanded TCRs, with significance at thresholds 8, 16 and 32 but not at 4.

Library preparation was by RACE. TCRdb records NextSeq 500 as the sequencer. During library preparation, unique molecular identifiers were attached to individual cDNA molecules so that TCRs could be counted quantitatively and reproducibly. Both TCR alpha and TCR beta chains were sequenced from each blood RNA sample. Per the original workflow: A median of roughly 100,000 TCRs per sample was observed, with a range of 23,224 to 690,600. The Decombinator software suite was used to annotate the V, J and CDR3 of the TCR reads. To make PS versus PT1 abundance plots, every sample was subsampled to the same number of TCRs (28,000). Expanded TCRs were defined as absent before sensitization and observed at least eight times at the 2-week time point. Using fastp at Q25 and MiXCR, TCRdb reprocessed the public reads and kept productive beta chains. Rows with one shared CDR3 protein collapse into an entry with the most common genes and DNA. What appears here as the V and J calls and clone size reflects TCRdb's work, not the paper's. Recorded for this sample are about 110,000 distinct CDR3 sequences; 9.5% to 11% of them occurred a single time. Around 3.5% of the sample goes to the ten largest clones.

Interpreted using the paper, the time point label stands for: patch test 1, 2 weeks after DPC sensitization. The treatment or condition label of this sample denotes: therapeutic diphenylcyclopropenone sensitization with weekly scalp DPC. At each patch-test visit, blood was drawn before the patch test was applied. Patients were eligible if aged 18 to 70, diagnosed with alopecia and judged suitable for DPC therapy, and pregnant patients were excluded. Total RNA was extracted from unfractionated whole blood that had been collected in Tempus Blood RNA tubes. V is reduced by 4 bases and J by 0 bases, leaving a spacing of 4 bases between them. The CDR3, cysteine through phenylalanine, is 14 amino acids long. Just the 42-base CDR3 DNA is kept, in frame starting at base 1. The germline V gene provides CDR1 MDHEN and CDR2 SYDVKM.

This TCR was sampled from a woman aged 40 to 50 with alopecia areata. Some clones in this sample may be carry-over from other donors' samples. Here the sequenced sample was whole blood, taken in connection with sensitization to the hapten diphenylcyclopropenone (DPC). The rearranged segments are TRBV28 and TRBJ2-6; no D segment can be confidently identified. The nucleotides read TGTGCCAGCAGTTATTTCTCTGGGGCCAACGTCCTGACTTTC. Its protein reads: CASSYFSGANVLTF.